These 11 T cell receptor beta chains originate from one sample sequenced in a study of CD8 T cells in Susac syndrome. With random hexamers, reverse transcription was performed on roughly 0.45 to 1 ug of RNA. TCRdb reprocessed the immunoSEQ multiplex PCR reads via MiXCR and lists one record per CDR3 protein. The sample contains 200,000 to 250,000 distinct CDR3 sequences, approximately 95% of which appear only once. Material for sequencing was CD4+ T cells from PBMCs. Receptors were obtained from a human donor with multiple sclerosis.

The count of this clonotype is one. The chain joins TRBV20-1 to TRBJ2-7; maybe TRBD2 (7 bases). CDR1 and CDR2 from the germline V gene are DFQATT and SNEGSKA (reference sequence). The CDR3 contains 15 residues. Trimming took 4 bases from V and 4 from J, leaving 20 bases between them. This chain's CDR3 is CSANPLGGGSYEQYF. CDR3 coding DNA: TGCAGTGCTAACCCTTTGGGGGGGGGCTCTTACGAGCAGTACTTC.

The chain combines TRBV2 with TRBJ2-7; 9 bases are shared with TRBD1. This CDR3 spans 13 amino acids. The germline gives CDR1 SNHLY, CDR2 FYNNEI. Trimming removed 6 bases from V and 5 bases from J; junction bases left unmatched: 5. The CDR3, as DNA: TGTGCCAGCAGAACAGGGGGCTTTAACGAGCAGTACTTC. As protein: CASRTGGFNEQYF.

V gene TRBV18 combines with J gene TRBJ2-7; TRBD1 agrees at 8 bases. CDR3 length: 14 amino acids. Germline V CDR1 and CDR2: KGHSH, LQKENI. V shed 3 bases, J shed 2 bases, and the junction held 3 bases outside the gene matches. The CDR3 reads CASSPRDRTYEQYF. The DNA of the CDR3 is TGTGCCAGCTCACCTAGGGACAGGACCTACGAGCAGTACTTC.

The V gene is TRBV30, the J gene TRBJ2-7; maybe TRBD1 (5 bases). Germline CDR1 reads GTSNPN; CDR2 reads SVGIG (reference sequence). Between the trimmed V and J ends, which lost 0 bases and 4 bases, there was a span of 10 bases. The CDR3 length is 13 residues. CDR3 loop: CAWSVGLIYEQYF. CDR3 DNA: TGTGCCTGGAGTGTGGGGCTGATATACGAGCAGTACTTC.

The rearrangement uses TRBV19 and TRBJ2-7, with 8 bases lining up with TRBD1. CDR3 length: 14 residues. Trimming at V came to 11 bases and at J to 3 bases, leaving 12 bases not matched to a gene. Germline lookup yields CDR1 LNHDA and CDR2 SQIVND (reference sequence). The CDR3 spells CASSAGGAFYEQYF. The CDR3 bases are TGTGCCTCCTCGGCAGGGGGCGCTTTCTACGAGCAGTACTTC.

The chain combines TRBV25-1 with TRBJ1-3; 8 bases are shared with TRBD1. The germline CDR1 and CDR2 sequences are MGHDK and SYGVNS. This CDR3 has 15 amino acids. The V and J ends lost 6 bases and 4 bases, in that order; junction bases with no gene match: 8. CDR3 loop: CASRPTGAWGNTIYF. CDR3 sequence (DNA): TGTGCCAGCAGGCCGACAGGGGCTTGGGGAAACACCATATATTTT.

The V and J genes are TRBV29-1 and TRBJ2-1; D possibly corresponds to TRBD2 (5 bases). CDR1 SQVTM and CDR2 ANQGSEA come from the germline V gene. V was trimmed by 6 bases and J by 4 bases, leaving 16 bases between them. This CDR3 is 14 amino acids long. Here the CDR3 reads CSVPLTGIYNEQFF. Here the CDR3 DNA reads TGCAGCGTCCCCCTGACGGGAATTTACAATGAGCAGTTCTTC.

The V gene is TRBV5-1, the J gene TRBJ2-7; D gene ambiguous. This CDR3 region has 13 residues. The germline V and J ends were trimmed by 0 bases and 5 bases, with 9 bases remaining between them. Germline CDR1 SGHRS, CDR2 YFSETQ. The CDR3 bases are TGCGCCAGCAGCTTGGCCTTACAACACGAGCAGTACTTC. Amino acid sequence: CASSLALQHEQYF.

The V and J genes are TRBV20-1 and TRBJ2-1, with TRBD2 matching 9 bases. V trimming: 6 bases; J trimming: 7 bases; junction bases outside the gene matches: 7. CDR1 and CDR2 (germline): DFQATT, SNEGSKA (reference sequence). The CDR3 contains 13 residues. The CDR3 DNA is TGCAGTGCGTCTAGCGGGATACGGAATGAGCAGTTCTTC. Amino acid sequence: CSASSGIRNEQFF.

V usage is TRBV20-1 and J usage is TRBJ1-2, with D perhaps TRBD1 (6 bases). CDR1 and CDR2 from the germline V gene are DFQATT and SNEGSKA (reference sequence). CDR3 length equals 13 residues. Trimming removed 1 base at V and 6 bases at J, with 12 bases between. CDR3: CSARVGQGNGYTF. The CDR3 nucleotides read TGCAGTGCTAGAGTGGGGCAGGGGAATGGCTACACCTTC.

The CDR3: CASSTRTSGNEQYF. CDR3 nucleotide sequence: TGTGCCAGCAGCACCAGGACCTCTGGAAATGAGCAGTACTTC. The chain is built from TRBV11-3 and TRBJ2-7; D is unresolved. V was trimmed by 5 bases and J by 7 bases, leaving 18 bases between them. The CDR3 loop spans 14 amino acids. CDR1 and CDR2 from the germline V gene are SGHNT and YENEEA.